Shown below are 27 T cell receptor beta chains from a single sample sequenced in a study of T cells in Graves' hyperthyroidism and ophthalmopathy. Authors of the study amplified TCR beta CDR3 regions from RNA transcripts. When the TCR CDR3 underwent first-round RT-PCR, the HTBI primer set was used. MiXCR, applied by TCRdb to the multiplex PCR reads, yields one record per CDR3 protein. This sample has about 720,000 distinct CDR3 sequences, with 16% found just once. Sequenced material: blood. These receptors originate from a man aged 18 to 35 with Graves' hyperthyroidism.

There are a few counts of this clonotype. The gene calls are TRBV2 and TRBJ1-6; D gene ambiguous. Germline CDR1 is SNHLY and CDR2 is FYNNEI. V shed 5 bases and J shed 3 bases, with 14 bases lying between them. This CDR3 has 16 amino acids. In DNA, the CDR3 is TGTGCCAGCAGTAGAACTACCCTGAACTATAATTCACCCCTCCACTTT. Translated: CASSRTTLNYNSPLHF.

Notes on this clonotype: A much larger clonotype is one base distant, so this may be a read error. The CDR3 protein is CASSLDPGTGGSVGYNEQFF. CDR3 nucleotides: TGTGCCAGCAGTTTAGACCCGGGGACAGGGGGATCTGTCGGATACAATGAGCAGTTCTTC. The V and J genes are TRBV27 and TRBJ2-1; the match to TRBD1 covers 11 bases. Germline values: CDR1 MNHEY, CDR2 SMNVEV (reference sequence). V was pared by 2 bases and J by 4 bases, with 16 bases of the junction left unmatched. The CDR3 covers 20 residues.

The chain uses TRBV4-1 and TRBJ2-5; 10 nucleotides match TRBD1. There are 15 residues in the CDR3. Trimming cost V 0 bases and J 3 bases; bases outside gene matches: 1. Looked up from germline, CDR1 is MGHRA and CDR2 is YSYEKL. This chain's CDR3 is CASSQEGQGKETQYF. CDR3 sequence (DNA): TGCGCCAGCAGCCAAGAGGGACAGGGGAAAGAGACCCAGTACTTC.

This clonotype was detected many times. The rearrangement links TRBV12-3 or TRBV12-4 to TRBJ2-1; D is uncertain. Between the trimmed V and J ends, which lost 7 bases and 0 bases, there was a span of 13 bases. The CDR3 extends over 15 amino acids. The CDR3 DNA sequence: TGTGCCAGCACCCGGTCGGAGAACTCCTACAATGAGCAGTTCTTC. Translation gives CASTRSENSYNEQFF.

This clonotype was seen a handful of times. This sequence joins TRBV24-1 and TRBJ2-1; 7 bases match TRBD2. This CDR3 region has 20 residues. Germline values: CDR1 KGHDR, CDR2 SFDVKD. J gave up 0 bases and V 4 bases, and 17 bases lay outside the gene matches. In DNA, the CDR3 is TGTGCCACCAGTGAGTCGGCGGGAGCGGGTAGTCTGCGCTCCTACAATGAGCAGTTCTTC. It codes for CATSESAGAGSLRSYNEQFF.

This clonotype was detected only a few times. J is TRBJ1-1 and V is TRBV4-1, with D tentatively TRBD1 (6 bases). This CDR3 is built from 16 residues. CDR1 is MGHRA and CDR2 is YSYEKL in the germline V gene. Trimming shortened V by 1 base and J by 4 bases, and 16 bases separated the two germline ends. CDR3 in amino acids: CASSQALTGRPTEAFF. Here the CDR3 DNA reads TGCGCCAGCAGCCAAGCCCTGACAGGAAGGCCCACTGAAGCTTTCTTT.

This clonotype is a singleton in its sample. A much larger clone lies a single base off, so this may be a read error. V and J are TRBV12-5 and TRBJ2-1; TRBD1 or TRBD2 may be the D gene (5 bases each). Germline CDR1 LGHNT, CDR2 FRNRAP. This CDR3 is built from 12 residues. CDR3 in amino acids: CASGGEVGEKFF. DNA for the CDR3: TGTGCTAGTGGGGGGGAAGTGGGTGAGAAGTTCTTC.

The chain couples TRBV19 to TRBJ2-3, with D hard to call. Deletions cut 10 bases from V and 1 base from J, with 12 bases between. The CDR3 has 13 residues. From germline, CDR1 is LNHDA and CDR2 SQIVND (reference sequence). The CDR3 spells CATRRGGTDTQYF. The CDR3 DNA sequence: TGTGCCACCAGACGAGGTGGCACAGATACGCAGTATTTT.

This clonotype has just a few counts. This rearrangement joins TRBV9 to TRBJ2-5; possible D gene TRBD2, 5 bases. The CDR3 extends over 15 amino acids. Per the germline V gene, CDR1 is SGDLS and CDR2 is YYNGEE. V lost 0 bases, J lost 2 bases, and 11 bases lay in between. CDR3 in DNA: TGTGCCAGCAGCGTAGGCCCGGAGGCACAAGAGACCCAGTACTTC. Translation gives CASSVGPEAQETQYF.

This clonotype was seen only once. The chain has TRBV6-9 and TRBJ2-7; 13 bases are shared with TRBD2. This CDR3 is 16 amino acids long. CDR1 and CDR2 (germline): MNHGY, SVAAGI. V shed 3 bases, J shed 9 bases, and the junction held 11 bases outside the gene matches. The CDR3 region has the DNA TGTGCCAGCAGTTACCTCTGGACTAGCGGGAGTCATGGGCAGTACTTC. Translation gives CASSYLWTSGSHGQYF.

This clonotype was seen at least ten times. The chain employs TRBV7-9 and TRBJ2-1; TRBD2 matches 11 bases. Germline V gives CDR1 SEHNR, CDR2 FQNEAQ (reference sequence). With V trimmed by 5 bases and J by 7 bases, 22 bases remained unmatched. This CDR3 has 20 residues. The CDR3 loop is CASSPQPGKASGRSPNEQFF. The CDR3 bases are TGTGCCAGCAGCCCACAGCCCGGCAAAGCTAGCGGGAGGTCACCAAATGAGCAGTTCTTC.

This clonotype was seen more than once but under ten times. The rearrangement uses TRBV20-1 and TRBJ2-3; 7 nucleotides agree with TRBD2. The CDR3 has 17 amino acids. V dropped 0 bases and J dropped 0; count of bases not matched to a gene: 9. CDR1 is DFQATT and CDR2 is SNEGSKA in the germline V gene (reference sequence). CDR3 sequence (DNA): TGCAGTGCTAGAGATCCCAGGCGGGAGTGGAGCACAGATACGCAGTATTTT. Amino acid sequence: CSARDPRREWSTDTQYF.

This clonotype was detected a few times. The genes are TRBV28 and TRBJ1-6; possibly TRBD1 for D (6 bases). CDR1 MDHEN and CDR2 SYDVKM come from the germline V gene. The CDR3 sequence is 14 residues long. The germline V and J ends were trimmed by 5 bases and 8 bases, with 13 bases remaining between them. The CDR3 loop reads CASSPSYRDSPLHF. The CDR3 nucleotides read TGTGCCAGCAGTCCCTCTTACAGGGATTCACCCCTCCACTTT.

The chain employs TRBV9 and TRBJ2-1, with 7 bases fitting TRBD1. Germline loops: CDR1 SGDLS, CDR2 YYNGEE. The CDR3 totals 17 residues. The V segment lost 5 bases and the J segment 5 bases; nucleotides outside the gene matches: 16. The CDR3 sequence: CASSTFKGARYDNEQFF. The CDR3 bases are TGTGCCAGCAGTACTTTCAAGGGGGCGCGTTACGACAATGAGCAGTTCTTC.

The gene calls are TRBV27 and TRBJ2-1; 8 bases are shared with TRBD2. V lost 4 bases and J lost 4; bases outside the gene matches: 3. This CDR3 spans 14 amino acids. Per the germline V gene, CDR1 is MNHEY and CDR2 is SMNVEV (reference sequence). The CDR3 DNA sequence: TGTGCCAGCAGTTACGGACTAGCTTACAATGAGCAGTTCTTC. Its protein is CASSYGLAYNEQFF.

The V call is TRBV4-2, the J call TRBJ1-1; possibly TRBD1 for D (6 bases). The CDR3 length is 12 residues. Trimming pared 5 bases from V and 14 bases from J, leaving 18 bases between. The germline CDR1 and CDR2 sequences are LGHNA and YNFKEQ. CDR3 DNA sequence: TGTGCCAGCAGCTCGACAGGAGATCACTGCTTCTTT. Translating it yields CASSSTGDHCFF.

The CDR3, as DNA: TGTGCCAGCAGCGTACAGGGGGCGTCGAGCACCGGGGAGCTGTTTTTT. Translating it yields CASSVQGASSTGELFF. The rearrangement joins TRBV7-8 to TRBJ2-2; the match to TRBD1 covers 9 bases. The J segment lost 4 bases and the V segment lost 5 bases, leaving 8 bases of the junction unmatched. Per germline, CDR1 SGHVS and CDR2 FQNEAQ. This CDR3 spans 16 amino acids.

This clonotype appeared a few times. The J gene is TRBJ1-3, the V gene TRBV19; D is ambiguous. CDR1 LNHDA and CDR2 SQIVND come from the germline V gene (reference sequence). This CDR3 has 15 amino acids. Deletions cut 5 bases from V and 0 bases from J, with 11 bases between. CDR3 loop: CASSLGRSSGNTIYF. The CDR3 DNA sequence: TGTGCCAGTAGTTTAGGACGGAGCTCTGGAAACACCATATATTTT. Variable domain in full (rest from reference TRBV19 and TRBJ1-3): DGGITQSPKYLFRKEGQNVTLSCEQNLNHDAMYWYRQDPGQGLRLIYYSQIVNDFQKGDIAEGYSVSREKKESFPLTVTSAQKNPTAFYLCASSLGRSSGNTIYFGEGSWLTVV.

This chain uses TRBV24-1 with TRBJ2-1, with D possibly TRBD1 on 6 matching bases. V lost 9 bases and J lost 4, with 21 bases in between. The length of the CDR3 is 16 residues. The germline V gene has CDR1 KGHDR and CDR2 SFDVKD. DNA for the CDR3: TGTGCCACCGGATGGTCCTCGGGACAACATTACAATGAGCAGTTCTTC. This codes for CATGWSSGQHYNEQFF.

This clonotype was seen many times. The V call is TRBV7-6, the J call TRBJ2-7; the D gene is possibly TRBD1 (5 bases). Between the trimmed V and J ends, which lost 5 bases and 2 bases, there was a span of 10 bases. Germline V gene lookup returns CDR1 SGHVS and CDR2 FNYEAQ. This CDR3 has 13 residues. In nucleotides, the CDR3 is TGTGCCAGCAGCGTAGAGACAGCCTACGAGCAGTACTTC. This encodes CASSVETAYEQYF.

As concerns this clonotype: The junction and the germline gene differ at one end; a read error may be behind it. This chain links TRBV11-2 with TRBJ2-3; D unresolved. Germline CDR1 SGHAT, CDR2 FQNNGV. This CDR3 region has 14 residues. The CDR3 nucleotides are TGTGCCAGCGGCTTAGATAGCAGCTCAGATACGCAGTATTTT. Amino acid sequence: CASGLDSSSDTQYF.

This clonotype was seen many times. The chain combines TRBV7-2 with TRBJ2-1; D unclear. Between the trimmed V and J ends, which lost 1 base and 5 bases, there was a span of 6 bases. The CDR3 loop spans 13 amino acids. CDR1 is SGHTA and CDR2 is FQGNSA in the germline V gene. CDR3 nucleotide sequence: TGTGCCAGCAGCTTAGAGAGGAACAATGAGCAGTTCTTC. Translation gives CASSLERNNEQFF.

In its sample, this clonotype was seen a few times. The rearrangement uses TRBV9 and TRBJ1-1, with TRBD1 matching 8 bases. The CDR3 length is 15 residues. V lost 2 bases, J lost 4 bases, and 7 bases stayed unmatched. From germline, CDR1 is SGDLS and CDR2 YYNGEE. This chain's CDR3 is CASSVAGGSSTEAFF. CDR3 coding DNA: TGTGCCAGCAGCGTGGCAGGGGGCTCGAGCACTGAAGCTTTCTTT.

This clonotype was seen at least ten times. The V gene is TRBV28, the J gene TRBJ2-1; TRBD2 matches 9 bases. The CDR3 is made up of 15 amino acids. The germline V gene encodes CDR1 MDHEN and CDR2 SYDVKM. With 3 bases clipped from V and 5 bases from J, the junction kept 5 bases outside the gene matches. CDR3 amino acids: CASSFSGRKDNEQFF. Written as DNA, the CDR3 is TGTGCCAGCAGTTTTAGCGGGAGAAAAGACAATGAGCAGTTCTTC.

This clonotype has at least ten counts. This chain joins TRBV28 and TRBJ2-1, with no clear D. The V gene lost 4 bases and the J gene lost 1 base, with 8 bases spanning the gap. Germline CDR1 MDHEN, CDR2 SYDVKM. This CDR3 has 14 amino acids. This chain's CDR3 is CASSYLGSYNEQFF. The CDR3 DNA reads as TGTGCCAGCAGTTATCTCGGATCCTACAATGAGCAGTTCTTC.

The table lists this clonotype with many counts. The rearrangement links TRBV20-1 to TRBJ1-2; 10 positions match TRBD1. With V trimmed by 0 bases and J by 8 bases, 9 bases remained unmatched. The CDR3 loop spans 15 amino acids. Germline values: CDR1 DFQATT, CDR2 SNEGSKA (reference sequence). CDR3 amino acids: CSARDRDRGEEGYTF. The CDR3 DNA sequence: TGCAGTGCTAGAGACCGGGACAGGGGTGAGGAGGGCTACACCTTC.

In this sample, this clonotype turned up a few times. J is TRBJ2-1 and V is TRBV29-1; D may be TRBD1 (5 bases). Germline V CDR1 and CDR2: SQVTM, ANQGSEA. The CDR3 loop spans 15 amino acids. Deletions cut 3 bases from V and 5 bases from J, with 17 bases between. In DNA form, the CDR3 reads TGCAGCGTTGAGGGTACCAGGACAAGCAACAATGAGCAGTTCTTC. This sequence encodes CSVEGTRTSNNEQFF.